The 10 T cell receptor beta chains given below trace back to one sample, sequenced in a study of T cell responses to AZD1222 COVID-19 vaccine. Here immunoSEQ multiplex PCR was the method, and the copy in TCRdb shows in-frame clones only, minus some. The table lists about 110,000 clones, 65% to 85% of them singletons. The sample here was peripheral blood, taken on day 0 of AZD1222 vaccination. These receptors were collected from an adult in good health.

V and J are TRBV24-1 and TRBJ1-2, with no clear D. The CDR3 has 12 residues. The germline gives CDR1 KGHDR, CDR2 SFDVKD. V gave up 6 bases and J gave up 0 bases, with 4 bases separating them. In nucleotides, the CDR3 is TGTGCCACCAGTCCATCTAACTATGGCTACACCTTC. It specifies CATSPSNYGYTF.

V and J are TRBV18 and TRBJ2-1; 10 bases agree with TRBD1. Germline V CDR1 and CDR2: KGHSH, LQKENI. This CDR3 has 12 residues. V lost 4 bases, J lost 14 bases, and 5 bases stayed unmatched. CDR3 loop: CASSQTGTGEFF. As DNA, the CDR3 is TGTGCCAGCTCACAAACCGGGACAGGGGAGTTCTTC.

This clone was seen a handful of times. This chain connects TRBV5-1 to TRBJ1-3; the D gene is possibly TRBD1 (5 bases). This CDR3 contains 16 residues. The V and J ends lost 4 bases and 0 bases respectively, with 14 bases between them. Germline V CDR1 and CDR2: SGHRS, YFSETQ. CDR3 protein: CASSIGTAASGNTIYF. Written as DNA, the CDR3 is TGCGCCAGCAGCATCGGGACGGCCGCCTCTGGAAACACCATATATTTT. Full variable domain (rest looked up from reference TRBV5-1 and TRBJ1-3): KAGVTQTPRYLIKTRGQQVTLSCSPISGHRSVSWYQQTPGQGLQFLFEYFSETQRNKGNFPGRFSGRQFSNSRSEMNVSTLELGDSALYLCASSIGTAASGNTIYFGEGSWLTVV.

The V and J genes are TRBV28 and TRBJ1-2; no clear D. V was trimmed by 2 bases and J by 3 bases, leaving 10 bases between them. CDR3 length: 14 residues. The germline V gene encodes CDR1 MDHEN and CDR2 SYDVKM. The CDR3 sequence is CASSLTGRHYGYTF. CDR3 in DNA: TGTGCCAGCAGTTTAACGGGCAGGCACTATGGCTACACCTTC.

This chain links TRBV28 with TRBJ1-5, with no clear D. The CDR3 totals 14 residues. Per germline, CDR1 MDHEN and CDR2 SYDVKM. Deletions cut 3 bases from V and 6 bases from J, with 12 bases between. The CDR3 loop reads CASSFPQAGQPQHF. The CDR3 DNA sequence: TGTGCCAGCAGTTTCCCCCAGGCCGGTCAGCCCCAGCATTTT.

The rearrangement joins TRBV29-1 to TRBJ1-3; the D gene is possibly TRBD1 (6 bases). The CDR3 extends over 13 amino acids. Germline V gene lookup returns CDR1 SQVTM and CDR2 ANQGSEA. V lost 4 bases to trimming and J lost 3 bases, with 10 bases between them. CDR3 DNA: TGCAGCGTTGGTGGGGGCGGTGGAAACACCATATATTTT. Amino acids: CSVGGGGGNTIYF.

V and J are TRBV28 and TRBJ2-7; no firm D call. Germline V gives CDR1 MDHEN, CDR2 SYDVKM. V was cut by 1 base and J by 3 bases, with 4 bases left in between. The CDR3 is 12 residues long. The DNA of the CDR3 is TGTGCCAGCAGTTTATCATACTACGAGCAGTACTTC. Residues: CASSLSYYEQYF. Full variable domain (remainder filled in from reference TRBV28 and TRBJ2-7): DVKVTQSSRYLVKRTGEKVFLECVQDMDHENMFWYRQDPGLGLRLIYFSYDVKMKEKGDIPEGYSVSREKKERFSLILESASTNQTSMYLCASSLSYYEQYFGPGTRLTVT.

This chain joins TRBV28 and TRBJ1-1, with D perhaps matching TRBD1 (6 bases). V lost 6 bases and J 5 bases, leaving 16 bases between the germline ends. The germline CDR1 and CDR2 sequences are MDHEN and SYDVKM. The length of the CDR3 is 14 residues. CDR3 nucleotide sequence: TGTGCCAGCAGCCGTGGACAGTGGCAGACTGAAGCTTTCTTT. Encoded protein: CASSRGQWQTEAFF.

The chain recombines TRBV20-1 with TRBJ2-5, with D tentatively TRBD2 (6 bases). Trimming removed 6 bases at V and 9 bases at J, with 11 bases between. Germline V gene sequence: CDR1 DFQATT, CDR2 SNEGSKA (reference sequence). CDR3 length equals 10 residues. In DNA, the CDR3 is TGCAGTGCGGCCGGGAGTTCCCAGTACTTC. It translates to CSAAGSSQYF.

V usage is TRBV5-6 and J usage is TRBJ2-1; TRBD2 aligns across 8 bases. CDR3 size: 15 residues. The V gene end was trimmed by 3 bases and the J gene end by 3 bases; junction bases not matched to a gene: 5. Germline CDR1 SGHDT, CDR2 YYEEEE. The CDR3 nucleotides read TGTGCCAGCAGCTCCGGGAGGGCCCTCTACAATGAGCAGTTCTTC. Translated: CASSSGRALYNEQFF.